This TCR beta chain comes out of a study of blood T cell repertoires in COVID-19. The method was immunoSEQ multiplex PCR; TCRdb's version includes in-frame clones alone and lacks a portion of them. This table has 440,000 or so clones, approximately 89% appearing once. V lost 5 bases and J 3 bases, leaving 11 bases between the germline ends. The CDR3 spans 13 residues. Germline CDR1 reads MNHEY; CDR2 reads SMNVEV (reference sequence). The material sequenced was peripheral blood. The receptor comes from a woman in her forties with COVID-19, enrolled during active disease. The chain uses TRBV27 and TRBJ2-7; tentative D call: TRBD1 (5 bases). The CDR3 region is CASSLGPLYEQYF. CDR3 nucleotide sequence: TGTGCCAGCAGTCTGGGGCCCCTCTACGAGCAGTACTTC.